A selection of T cell receptor beta chains follows, all from one sample in a study of blood T cell repertoires in COVID-19. Method: immunoSEQ multiplex PCR; TCRdb's copy keeps in-frame clones and lacks some. The sample shows approximately 200,000 clones, 65% to 90% of them seen only once. Sequencing input: PBMCs or T cells enriched from blood (not recorded which). These TCRs come from a man aged 40-49 years who had recovered from COVID-19. Each CDR3 is given with its conserved first and last residue. Each record gives: V gene, J gene, clone size, D gene, CDR3 protein, CDR3 DNA. The D gene is left open where the match is weak. Not every row has a clone size; where given, it reads once, few, many or a size class.

>TRBV4-2|TRBJ2-3|.|TRBD1
CASSQPGQNTDTQYF
TGTGCCAGCAGCCAGCCGGGACAGAACACAGATACGCAGTATTTT
>TRBV19|TRBJ2-1|.|TRBD1
CASSIGTGYNEQFF
TGTGCCAGTAGTATTGGGACAGGGTATAATGAGCAGTTCTTC
>TRBV9|TRBJ2-3|.|TRBD1
CASSVQGGTDTQYF
TGTGCCAGCAGCGTCCAGGGGGGCACAGATACGCAGTATTTT
>TRBV6-5|TRBJ1-2|.|TRBD1
CASSYATGVDGYTF
TGTGCCAGCAGTTACGCTACAGGGGTGGATGGCTACACCTTC
>TRBV9|TRBJ2-3|.|.
CASSVTSPTGTDTQYF
TGTGCCAGCAGCGTTACTAGCCCTACGGGGACAGATACGCAGTATTTT
>TRBV5-1|TRBJ1-5|.|TRBD1
CASSLVEQGFYSNQPQHF
TGCGCCAGCAGCTTGGTAGAACAGGGGTTTTATAGCAATCAGCCCCAGCATTTT
>TRBV11-2|TRBJ1-2|.|TRBD1
CASSSATGGSYGYTF
TGTGCCAGCAGCTCCGCGACAGGGGGCAGCTATGGCTACACCTTC
>TRBV15|TRBJ1-2|.|TRBD1
CATSISDRRGLGYTF
TGTGCCACCAGCATTTCCGACAGGAGGGGGCTTGGCTACACCTTC
>TRBV2|TRBJ2-3|.|.
CASSVQDRSSTDTQYF
TGTGCCAGCAGTGTACAGGATCGATCTAGCACAGATACGCAGTATTTT
>TRBV4-3|TRBJ2-5|once|.
CASSQEPVYKETQYF
TGCGCCAGCAGCCAAGAACCAGTATATAAAGAGACCCAGTACTTC
>TRBV5-6|TRBJ2-7|.|TRBD2
CASSSLAGATYEQYF
TGTGCCAGCAGCTCCCTAGCGGGAGCGACCTACGAGCAGTACTTC
>TRBV7-9|TRBJ1-6|.|.
CASSLRTDNSPLHF
TGTGCCAGCAGCTTAAGGACAGATAATTCACCCCTCCACTTT
>TRBV6-5|TRBJ2-7|once|TRBD1
CASSYSPGQGIYEQYF
TGTGCCAGCAGTTACTCTCCGGGACAGGGTATCTACGAGCAGTACTTC
>TRBV4-3|TRBJ1-1|once|TRBD1
CASSHVQGAGNTEAFF
TGCGCCAGCAGCCATGTACAGGGGGCCGGGAACACTGAAGCTTTCTTT
>TRBV9|TRBJ2-7|.|.
CASSKFQGSPYEQYF
TGTGCCAGCAGCAAATTTCAGGGGTCGCCCTACGAGCAGTACTTC
>TRBV9|TRBJ1-6|.|.
CASSPEASSYNSPLHF
TGTGCCAGCAGCCCAGAGGCGAGCTCCTATAATTCACCCCTCCACTTT
>TRBV10-3|TRBJ2-2|.|TRBD1
CAITGTGGTGELFF
TGTGCCATCACCGGGACAGGGGGCACCGGGGAGCTGTTTTTT
>TRBV10-3|TRBJ1-6|.|.
CAISELGGYNSPLHF
TGTGCCATCAGTGAGTTAGGGGGTTATAATTCACCCCTCCACTTT
>TRBV29-1|TRBJ1-2|.|.
CSVEDPEYGYTF
TGCAGCGTTGAAGATCCGGAGTATGGCTACACCTTC
>TRBV24-1|TRBJ1-5|.|.
CATSATDTTFNQPQHF
TGTGCCACCAGCGCTACCGACACAACCTTCAATCAGCCCCAGCATTTT
>TRBV5-8|TRBJ2-1|.|.
CASSLPGTSQGYNEQFF
TGTGCCAGCAGCTTACCCGGGACAAGTCAGGGGTACAATGAGCAGTTCTTC
>TRBV6-5|TRBJ2-7|.|TRBD2
CASSSPLAGLGEQYF
TGTGCCAGCAGTTCGCCACTAGCGGGCCTTGGCGAGCAGTACTTC
>TRBV25-1|TRBJ2-5|.|.
CASSDQRYQETQYF
TGTGCCAGCAGTGATCAGCGGTACCAAGAGACCCAGTACTTC
>TRBV5-1|TRBJ1-1|.|.
CASRQKTENTEAFF
TGCGCCAGCAGACAGAAGACAGAGAACACTGAAGCTTTCTTT
>TRBV25-1|TRBJ1-6|.|.
CASSGSISSYNSPLHF
TGTGCCAGCAGTGGTAGTATTAGCTCCTATAATTCACCCCTCCACTTT
>TRBV2|TRBJ1-6|once|.
CASSDTGPRSPLHF
TGTGCCAGCAGTGACACAGGGCCAAGATCACCCCTCCACTTT
>TRBV28|TRBJ2-3|.|.
CASSPGSTDTQYF
TGTGCCAGCAGTCCCGGGTCCACAGATACGCAGTATTTT
>TRBV29-1|TRBJ1-2|.|.
CSVEDRGGGYTF
TGCAGCGTTGAAGATCGCGGCGGCGGCTACACCTTC
>TRBV10-3|TRBJ1-1|once|.
CAISDQGPVNTEAFF
TGTGCCATCAGTGATCAGGGGCCGGTGAACACTGAAGCTTTCTTT
>TRBV13|TRBJ2-1|.|.
CASSPPSAREQFF
TGTGCCAGCAGTCCCCCCTCGGCGCGGGAGCAGTTCTTC
>TRBV10-3|TRBJ1-5|.|.
CAISEPGNQPQHF
TGTGCCATCAGTGAGCCCGGGAATCAGCCCCAGCATTTT
>TRBV5-6|TRBJ2-5|once|TRBD2
CASSLVIAGEETQYF
TGTGCCAGCAGCTTGGTAATAGCGGGAGAGGAGACCCAGTACTTC
>TRBV19|TRBJ2-3|.|TRBD1
CASSDRGGTDTQYF
TGTGCCAGTAGCGACAGGGGTGGCACAGATACGCAGTATTTT
>TRBV15|TRBJ2-1|.|TRBD1
CATSRVPDRGQFF
TGTGCCACCAGCAGAGTTCCCGACAGGGGGCAGTTCTTC
>TRBV5-1|TRBJ1-1|.|.
CASSSTTGRNTEAFF
TGCGCCAGCAGCTCCACGACAGGCCGGAACACTGAAGCTTTCTTT
>TRBV9|TRBJ2-2|.|TRBD2
CASSVVLAGVNTGELFF
TGTGCCAGCAGCGTAGTACTAGCGGGTGTGAACACCGGGGAGCTGTTTTTT
>TRBV18|TRBJ2-5|.|.
CASSPHQGSETQYF
TGTGCCAGCTCACCACATCAGGGGTCAGAGACCCAGTACTTC
>TRBV7-2|TRBJ1-5|.|.
CASSSEPLGPQHF
TGTGCCAGCAGCTCGGAGCCCCTAGGACCCCAGCATTTT
>TRBV11-3|TRBJ2-7|.|.
CASSQGFGAYEQYF
TGTGCCAGCAGCCAGGGTTTTGGCGCCTACGAGCAGTACTTC
>TRBV7-6|TRBJ2-7|.|TRBD1
CASSAGQGISYEQYF
TGTGCCAGCAGCGCAGGACAGGGGATCTCCTACGAGCAGTACTTC
>TRBV30|TRBJ2-7|.|.
CAWSRSGYEQYF
TGTGCCTGGAGTAGAAGCGGCTACGAGCAGTACTTC
>TRBV7-3|TRBJ1-3|.|.
CASSRGAGNTIYF
TGTGCCAGCAGTCGGGGGGCTGGAAACACCATATATTTT
>TRBV4-2|TRBJ2-1|.|.
CASSQDRGSDEQFF
TGTGCCAGCAGCCAAGATCGGGGATCCGACGAGCAGTTCTTC
>TRBV2|TRBJ1-1|.|TRBD1
CASREQGPGRAFF
TGTGCCAGCAGGGAACAGGGGCCGGGTCGGGCTTTCTTT
>TRBV4-3|TRBJ2-2|.|.
CASSQDGQGSGELFF
TGCGCCAGCAGCCAAGATGGGCAGGGGTCCGGGGAGCTGTTTTTT
>TRBV9|TRBJ2-1|.|.
CASSVVGLTHNEQFF
TGTGCCAGCAGCGTAGTTGGGCTAACCCACAATGAGCAGTTCTTC
>TRBV28|TRBJ1-5|.|.
CASSLRDIVPQARQPQHF
TGTGCCAGCAGTCTAAGGGACATAGTCCCTCAGGCGCGTCAGCCCCAGCATTTT
>TRBV29-1|TRBJ1-1|.|TRBD1
CSVETGVEEAFF
TGCAGCGTTGAAACAGGGGTGGAAGAAGCTTTCTTT
>TRBV9|TRBJ2-3|.|.
CASSVASPDTQYF
TGTGCCAGCAGCGTAGCGTCTCCAGATACGCAGTATTTT
>TRBV7-9|TRBJ1-1|once|.
CASSLRLSNEAFF
TGTGCCAGCAGCTTGAGGTTGTCTAATGAAGCTTTCTTT
>TRBV6-2/TRBV6-3|TRBJ2-5|.|.
CASSYRATYQETQYF
TGTGCCAGCAGTTATCGAGCTACGTACCAAGAGACCCAGTACTTC
>TRBV6-1|TRBJ2-1|few|TRBD2
CASSELLREGDNEQFF
TGTGCCAGCAGTGAACTTCTGCGGGAGGGAGACAATGAGCAGTTCTTC
>TRBV6-2/TRBV6-3|TRBJ2-5|.|.
CASSSTYGGLQETQYF
TGTGCCAGCAGTTCGACCTATGGAGGATTGCAAGAGACCCAGTACTTC
>TRBV5-4|TRBJ2-1|.|TRBD2
CASRWTSGDYNEQFF
TGTGCCAGCAGGTGGACTAGCGGGGACTACAATGAGCAGTTCTTC
>TRBV6-2/TRBV6-3|TRBJ2-1|.|TRBD2
CASSYNTAILAGGYNEQFF
TGTGCCAGCAGTTACAACACCGCGATACTAGCGGGAGGTTACAATGAGCAGTTCTTC